The 31 T cell receptor beta chains below were found in one sample sequenced in a study of T cells expressing NK-cell markers. With the 5' RACE reads reprocessed, TCRdb shows one record per CDR3 protein and no DNA. The specimen's table records about 300,000 distinct CDR3 sequences. The sample comprised blood T cells: a sorted CD56 or NKG2C T cell subset, CD4+ or CD8+ T cells, or bulk PBMC T cells (not recorded which). All receptors come from a woman aged 18 to 75 in good health.

This chain joins TRBV30 and TRBJ2-7; TCRdb names TRBD1, which stays unverified in the absence of DNA. This CDR3 is 17 amino acids long. Germline V gene data show CDR1 as GTSNPN and CDR2 as SVGIG (reference sequence). The CDR3 loop reads CAWSGGDSLTEYSTQYF.

CDR3 residues: CASSLFRSISNEQFF. The chain employs TRBV7-3 and TRBJ2-1. Germline values: CDR1 SGHTA, CDR2 FQGTGA. This CDR3 has 15 amino acids.

This chain uses TRBV18 with TRBJ1-2; TCRdb proposes TRBD1, but this gene call is untestable without DNA. The germline CDR1 and CDR2 sequences are KGHSH and LQKENI. CDR3 length: 15 residues. The CDR3 here is CASSPIQEPAGGYTF. The full variable domain, rest sourced from reference TRBV18 and TRBJ1-2, is NAGVMQNPRHLVRRRGQEARLRCSPMKGHSHVYWYRQLPEEGLKFMVYLQKENIIDESGMPKERFSAEFPKEGPSILRIQQVVRGDSAAYFCASSPIQEPAGGYTFGSGTRLTVV.

CDR3 protein: CASRRGPDTQYF. The rearrangement links TRBV12-3 or TRBV12-4 to TRBJ2-3; the TRBD1 assignment by TCRdb is unverifiable without DNA. CDR3 length: 12 residues.

This chain joins TRBV20-1 and TRBJ2-2. Germline loops: CDR1 DFQATT, CDR2 SNEGSKA (reference sequence). This CDR3 contains 13 residues. This CDR3 is CSVWAQNTGELFF.

The gene calls are TRBV12-3 or TRBV12-4 and TRBJ2-1; TCRdb returns TRBD1, unconfirmable since there is no DNA. This CDR3 is built from 13 residues. The CDR3 protein is CASSFFGGNEQFF.

The CDR3 sequence: CASSNTKIPNNEQFF. The chain employs TRBV6-2 or TRBV6-3 and TRBJ2-1. Germline V CDR1 and CDR2: MNHEY, SVGEGT. CDR3 length: 15 residues.

The chain carries TRBV7-2 and TRBJ2-1; TCRdb returns TRBD2, unconfirmable since there is no DNA. The CDR3 is made up of 15 amino acids. Per germline, CDR1 SGHTA and CDR2 FQGNSA. The CDR3 loop is CASSPSGTSGNEQFF.

The chain joins TRBV4-1 to TRBJ2-1; checking the TCRdb D call of TRBD2 is not possible without DNA. Germline V CDR1 and CDR2: MGHRA, YSYEKL. CDR3 length equals 15 residues. CDR3 residues: CASSQPGLPGPEQFF.

CDR3 sequence: CASSSYSGGNTEAFF. V and J are TRBV7-2 and TRBJ1-1; no DNA is available, so the TRBD1 call from TCRdb remains unchecked. The CDR3 sequence is 15 residues long. CDR1 SGHTA and CDR2 FQGNSA come from the germline V gene.

The chain is built from TRBV20-1 and TRBJ2-7; TCRdb proposes TRBD1, but this gene call is untestable without DNA. From germline, CDR1 is DFQATT and CDR2 SNEGSKA (reference sequence). CDR3 length: 15 amino acids. The CDR3 sequence: CSARPLDSFSYEQYF.

The rearrangement uses TRBV20-1 and TRBJ2-1; TCRdb indicates TRBD2, and absent DNA this call remains unverified. This CDR3 has 17 residues. Germline V lookup: CDR1 DFQATT, CDR2 SNEGSKA (reference sequence). This CDR3 reads CSARDPGLAGHYNEQFF.

CDR3 sequence reads: CASSEPIAGVSETQYF. The chain employs TRBV10-2 and TRBJ2-5; TCRdb lists TRBD2, though no DNA is available to test this call. Germline V lookup: CDR1 WSHSY, CDR2 SAAADI. This CDR3 is built from 16 residues.

The chain combines TRBV7-3 with TRBJ2-1; TCRdb calls TRBD1, which cannot be checked without DNA. Germline V gene lookup returns CDR1 SGHTA and CDR2 FQGTGA. CDR3 length: 15 amino acids. CDR3 sequence reads: CASSRDRGRYNEQFF.

The chain uses TRBV20-1 and TRBJ2-2; as DNA is missing, the TRBD1 call by TCRdb cannot be tested. The length of the CDR3 is 16 residues. Germline V gene data show CDR1 as DFQATT and CDR2 as SNEGSKA (reference sequence). CDR3 protein: CSARGRKHNGAGELFF.

The chain recombines TRBV7-6 with TRBJ1-1; the D call of TRBD1 rests on TCRdb alone, since no DNA is present to check it. The CDR3 is 14 amino acids. Germline V CDR1 and CDR2: SGHVS, FNYEAQ. CDR3 protein: CASSSVGENTEAFF.

V gene TRBV3-1 combines with J gene TRBJ2-7; TCRdb's D gene call, TRBD1, goes unchecked for lack of DNA. Per germline, CDR1 LGHDT and CDR2 YNNKEL (reference sequence). The CDR3 extends over 16 amino acids. The CDR3 here is CASSQVAGTGGDEQYF.

The chain couples TRBV29-1 to TRBJ2-1; TCRdb's D gene call, TRBD1, goes unchecked for lack of DNA. CDR1 SQVTM and CDR2 ANQGSEA come from the germline V gene. The CDR3 is made up of 13 amino acids. CDR3 region: CSAKMDRYNEQFF.

This sequence joins TRBV23-1 and TRBJ2-1; lacking DNA, the TRBD2 call made by TCRdb goes unchecked. TRBV23-1 is labeled an ORF, and its function is uncertain. This CDR3 region has 12 residues. Here the CDR3 reads CASNPPQREQFF.

The chain couples TRBV12-3 or TRBV12-4 to TRBJ2-1; TCRdb's assignment of TRBD1 cannot be checked, as there is no DNA. This CDR3 is 18 amino acids long. The CDR3 loop is CASSLTGQGVSSYNEQFF.

The V call is TRBV20-1, the J call TRBJ2-3; TCRdb gives TRBD2 as the D gene, but with no DNA this cannot be confirmed. CDR3 length equals 12 residues. CDR1 and CDR2 (germline): DFQATT, SNEGSKA (reference sequence). CDR3 loop: CSGLAGPGTQYF.

The chain recombines TRBV27 with TRBJ1-5; TCRdb returns TRBD1, unconfirmable since there is no DNA. This CDR3 contains 17 residues. CDR1 and CDR2 (germline): MNHEY, SMNVEV (reference sequence). CDR3 sequence reads: CASSSARQLYSNQPQHF.

The genes are TRBV11-2 and TRBJ1-1. The CDR3 spans 15 residues. From germline, CDR1 is SGHAT and CDR2 FQNNGV. CDR3: CASSSWGRGNTEAFF. Based on the CDR3 plus reference TRBV11-2 and TRBJ1-1, the full variable domain is EAGVAQSPRYKIIEKRQSVAFWCNPISGHATLYWYQQILGQGPKLLIQFQNNGVVDDSQLPKDRFSAERLKGVDSTLKIQPAKLEDSAVYLCASSSWGRGNTEAFFGQGTRLTVV.

This chain links TRBV5-1 with TRBJ2-1; the TCRdb call, TRBD1, lacks DNA for checking. Germline V CDR1 and CDR2: SGHRS, YFSETQ. This CDR3 contains 14 residues. The CDR3 spells CASRFSAGTDEQFF.

The chain uses TRBV12-3 or TRBV12-4 and TRBJ1-2. The CDR3 runs 14 residues. The chain's CDR3 is CASSLTLASRGYTF.

J is TRBJ2-3 and V is TRBV19; TCRdb's D call, TRBD1, is unchecked because there is no DNA. In germline, CDR1 is LNHDA, CDR2 SQIVND (reference sequence). This CDR3 is 14 amino acids long. CDR3 amino acids: CASRDRGSGSTQYF.

V usage is TRBV12-3 or TRBV12-4 and J usage is TRBJ2-2; the D call of TRBD1 rests on TCRdb alone, since no DNA is present to check it. The CDR3 covers 13 residues. CDR3 residues: CASSLGRGGMLFF.

This chain uses TRBV7-2 with TRBJ2-5; absent DNA, TCRdb's TRBD1 call cannot be checked. CDR3 length equals 15 residues. Looked up from germline, CDR1 is SGHTA and CDR2 is FQGNSA. This CDR3 is CASSSRTVYQETQYF.

The V gene is TRBV10-3, the J gene TRBJ1-1; TCRdb lists TRBD1, though no DNA is available to test this call. The CDR3 spans 15 residues. Germline assignment: CDR1 ENHRY and CDR2 SYGVKD. CDR3 in amino acids: CAISEAGGANTEAFF.

The chain employs TRBV12-3 or TRBV12-4 and TRBJ2-5; the D call of TRBD1 rests on TCRdb alone, since no DNA is present to check it. The CDR3 is 13 amino acids. The CDR3 protein is CASRRGQEETQYF.

The chain combines TRBV5-1 with TRBJ2-7; TCRdb indicates TRBD1, and absent DNA this call remains unverified. In germline, CDR1 is SGHRS, CDR2 YFSETQ. The CDR3 sequence is 16 residues long. The chain's CDR3 is CASSLAGTGSYYEQYF.